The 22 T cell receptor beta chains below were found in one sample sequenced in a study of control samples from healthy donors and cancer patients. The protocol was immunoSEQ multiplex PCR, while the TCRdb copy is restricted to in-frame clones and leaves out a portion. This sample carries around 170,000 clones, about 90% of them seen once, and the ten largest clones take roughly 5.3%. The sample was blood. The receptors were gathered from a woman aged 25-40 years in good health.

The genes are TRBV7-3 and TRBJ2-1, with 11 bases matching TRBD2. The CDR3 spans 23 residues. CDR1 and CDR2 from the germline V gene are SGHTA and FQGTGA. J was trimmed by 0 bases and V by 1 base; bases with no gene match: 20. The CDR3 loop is CASSLIFRTGTSGGGSSYNEQFF. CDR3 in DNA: TGTGCCAGCAGCTTAATATTCCGGACCGGGACTAGCGGAGGGGGTAGCTCCTACAATGAGCAGTTCTTC.

The CDR3 DNA reads as TGTGCCAGCAGTTACTCGAACGACAGACAGCCCCAGCATTTT. It is translated as CASSYSNDRQPQHF. V and J are TRBV6-5 and TRBJ1-5; TRBD1 is a possible D gene (5 bases). The V gene's germline CDR1 is MNHEY and CDR2 SVGAGI. V was cut by 0 bases and J by 7 bases, with 10 bases left in between. This CDR3 is 14 amino acids long.

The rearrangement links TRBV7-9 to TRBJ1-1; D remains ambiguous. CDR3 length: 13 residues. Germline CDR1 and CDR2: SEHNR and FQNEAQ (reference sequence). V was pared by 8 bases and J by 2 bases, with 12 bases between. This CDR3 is CASSESINTEAFF. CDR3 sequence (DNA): TGTGCCAGCTCAGAGTCTATAAACACTGAAGCTTTCTTT.

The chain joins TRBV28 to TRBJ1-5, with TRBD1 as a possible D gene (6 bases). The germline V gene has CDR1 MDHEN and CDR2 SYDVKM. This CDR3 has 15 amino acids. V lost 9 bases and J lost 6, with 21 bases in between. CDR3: CASKRGGGGGQPQHF. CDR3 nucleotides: TGTGCCAGTAAAAGGGGAGGGGGAGGCGGTCAGCCCCAGCATTTT.

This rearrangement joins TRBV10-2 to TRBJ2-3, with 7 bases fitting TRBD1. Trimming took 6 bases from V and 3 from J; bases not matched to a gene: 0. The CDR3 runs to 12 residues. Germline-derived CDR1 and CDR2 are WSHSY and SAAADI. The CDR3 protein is CASRGQTDTQYF. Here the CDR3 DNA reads TGCGCCAGCAGGGGACAGACAGATACGCAGTATTTT.

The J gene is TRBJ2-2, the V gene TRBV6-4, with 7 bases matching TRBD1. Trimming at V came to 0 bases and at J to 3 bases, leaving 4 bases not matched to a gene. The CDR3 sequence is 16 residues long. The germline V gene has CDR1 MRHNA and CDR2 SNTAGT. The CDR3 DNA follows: TGTGCCAGCAGTGACTCGACAGGGAAAGACACCGGGGAGCTGTTTTTT. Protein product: CASSDSTGKDTGELFF.

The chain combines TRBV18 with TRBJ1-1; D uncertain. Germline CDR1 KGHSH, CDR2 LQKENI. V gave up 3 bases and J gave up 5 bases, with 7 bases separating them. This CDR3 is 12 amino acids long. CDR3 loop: CASSPAGTEAFF. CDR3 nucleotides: TGTGCCAGCTCACCGGCTGGTACTGAAGCTTTCTTT.

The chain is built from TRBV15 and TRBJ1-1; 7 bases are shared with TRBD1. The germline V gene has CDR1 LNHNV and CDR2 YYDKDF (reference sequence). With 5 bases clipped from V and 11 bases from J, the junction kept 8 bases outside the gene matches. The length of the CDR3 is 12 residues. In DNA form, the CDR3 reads TGTGCCACCAGCGTCCTGACAGGGTACGCTTTCTTT. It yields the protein CATSVLTGYAFF.

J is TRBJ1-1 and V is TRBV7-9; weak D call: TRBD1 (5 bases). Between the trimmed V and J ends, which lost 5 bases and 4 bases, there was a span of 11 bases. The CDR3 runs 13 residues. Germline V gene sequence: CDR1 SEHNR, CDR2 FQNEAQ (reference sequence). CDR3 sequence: CASSGDRGTEAFF. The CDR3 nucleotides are TGTGCCAGCAGCGGGGACCGCGGCACTGAAGCTTTCTTT.

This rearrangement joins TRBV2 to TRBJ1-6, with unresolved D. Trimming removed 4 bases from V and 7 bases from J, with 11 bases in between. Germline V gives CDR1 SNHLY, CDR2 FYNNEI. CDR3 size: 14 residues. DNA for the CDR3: TGTGCCAGCAGTGTCTTGGTCATGAATTCACCCCTCCACTTT. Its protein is CASSVLVMNSPLHF.

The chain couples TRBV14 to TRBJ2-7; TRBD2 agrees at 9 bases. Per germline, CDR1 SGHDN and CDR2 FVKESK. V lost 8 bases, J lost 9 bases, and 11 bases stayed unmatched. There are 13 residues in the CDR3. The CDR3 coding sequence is TGTGCCAGCGGTGCTAGCGGGATGGGGGTGCAGTACTTC. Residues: CASGASGMGVQYF.

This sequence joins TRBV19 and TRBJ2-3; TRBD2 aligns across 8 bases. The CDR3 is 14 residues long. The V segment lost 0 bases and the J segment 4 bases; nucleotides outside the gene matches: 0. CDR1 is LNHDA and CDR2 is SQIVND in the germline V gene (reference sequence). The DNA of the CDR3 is TGTGCCAGTAGTATAGATAGCGGGGCAGATACGCAGTATTTT. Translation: CASSIDSGADTQYF.

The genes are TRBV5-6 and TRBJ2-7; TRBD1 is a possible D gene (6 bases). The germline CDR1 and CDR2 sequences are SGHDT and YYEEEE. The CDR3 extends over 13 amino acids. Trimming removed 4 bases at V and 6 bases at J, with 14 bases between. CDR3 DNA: TGTGCCAGCAGCCTACCGACAGGAGCCGAGCAGTACTTC. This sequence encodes CASSLPTGAEQYF.

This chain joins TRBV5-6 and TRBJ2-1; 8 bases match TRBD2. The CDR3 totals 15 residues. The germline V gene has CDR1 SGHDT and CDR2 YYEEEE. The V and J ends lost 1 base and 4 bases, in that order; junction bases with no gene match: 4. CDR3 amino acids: CASSLYGRVYNEQFF. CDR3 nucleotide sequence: TGTGCCAGCAGCTTGTACGGGAGGGTATACAATGAGCAGTTCTTC.

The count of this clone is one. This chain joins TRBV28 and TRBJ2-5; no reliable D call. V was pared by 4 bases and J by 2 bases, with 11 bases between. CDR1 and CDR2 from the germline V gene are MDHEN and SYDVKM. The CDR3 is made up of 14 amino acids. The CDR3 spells CASSSLVGQETQYF. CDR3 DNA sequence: TGTGCCAGCAGTTCCCTCGTGGGACAAGAGACCCAGTACTTC.

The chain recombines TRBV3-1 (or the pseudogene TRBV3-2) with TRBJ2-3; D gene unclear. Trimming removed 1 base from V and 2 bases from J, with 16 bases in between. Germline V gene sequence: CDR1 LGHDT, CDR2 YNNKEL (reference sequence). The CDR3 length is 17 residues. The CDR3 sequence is CASSQGPLVLTTDTQYF. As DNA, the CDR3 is TGTGCCAGCAGCCAAGGGCCTCTAGTACTCACCACAGATACGCAGTATTTT.

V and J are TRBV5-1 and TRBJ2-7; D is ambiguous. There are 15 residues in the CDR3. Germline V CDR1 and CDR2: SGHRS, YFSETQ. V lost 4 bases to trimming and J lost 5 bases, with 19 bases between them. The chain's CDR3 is CASSLLGRSSDEQYF. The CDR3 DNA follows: TGCGCCAGCAGCCTGTTAGGGCGGAGCAGCGACGAGCAGTACTTC.

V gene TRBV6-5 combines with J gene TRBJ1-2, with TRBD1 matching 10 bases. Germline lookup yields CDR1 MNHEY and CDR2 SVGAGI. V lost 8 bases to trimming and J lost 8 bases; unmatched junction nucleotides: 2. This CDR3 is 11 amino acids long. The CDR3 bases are TGTGCCAGCGGGACAGGGGTCGGCTACACCTTC. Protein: CASGTGVGYTF.

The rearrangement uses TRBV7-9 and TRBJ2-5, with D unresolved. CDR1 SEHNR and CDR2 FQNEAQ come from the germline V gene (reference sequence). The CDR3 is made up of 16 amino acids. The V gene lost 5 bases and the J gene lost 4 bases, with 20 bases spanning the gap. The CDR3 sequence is CASSPEQTHGGETQYF. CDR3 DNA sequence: TGTGCCAGCAGCCCGGAGCAGACCCACGGCGGAGAGACCCAGTACTTC.

CDR3 nucleotide sequence: TGTGCCAGCAGCTTAGCTTTTGGGATGGGCTCCCCGGGGGCCAAGGGTGAGCAGTTCTTC. Protein product: CASSLAFGMGSPGAKGEQFF. The chain carries TRBV7-8 and TRBJ2-1, with D possibly being TRBD1 or TRBD2 (6 bases each). V was shortened by 0 bases and J by 9 bases, with 30 bases between the two germline ends. The CDR3 runs 20 residues. Germline V gives CDR1 SGHVS, CDR2 FQNEAQ.

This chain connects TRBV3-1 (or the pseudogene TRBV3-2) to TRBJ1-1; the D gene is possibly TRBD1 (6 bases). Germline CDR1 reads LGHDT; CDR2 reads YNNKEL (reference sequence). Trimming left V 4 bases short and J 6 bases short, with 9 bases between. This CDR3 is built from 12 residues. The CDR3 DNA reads TGTGCCAGCAGCCCAGGGGTAGCTGAAGCTTTCTTT. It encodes CASSPGVAEAFF.

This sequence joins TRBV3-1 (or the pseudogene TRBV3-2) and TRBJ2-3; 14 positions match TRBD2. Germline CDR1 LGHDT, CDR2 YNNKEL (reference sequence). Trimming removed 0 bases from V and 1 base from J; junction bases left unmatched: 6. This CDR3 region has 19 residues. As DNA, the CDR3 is TGTGCCAGCAGCCAAGATAAGGGACTAGCGGGGGACCGCACAGATACGCAGTATTTT. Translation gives CASSQDKGLAGDRTDTQYF.